The clone carrying this T cell receptor (beta chain) has only one observation. This record comes from a study of blood T cell repertoires in COVID-19. Germline values: CDR1 SEHNR, CDR2 FQNEAQ (reference sequence). With V trimmed by 6 bases and J by 5 bases, 3 bases remained unmatched. This CDR3 has 15 amino acids. The assay was immunoSEQ multiplex PCR, and TCRdb's table has in-frame clones only and misses some. The table has about 210,000 clones, roughly 85% seen once. The rearrangement links TRBV7-9 to TRBJ2-2; TRBD2 agrees at 13 bases. The specimen sequenced was peripheral blood. The source of this sequence is a middle-aged woman with active or convalescent COVID-19. This CDR3 reads CASRPGLAGTGELFF. The CDR3 DNA is TGTGCCAGCAGACCGGGACTAGCGGGAACCGGGGAGCTGTTTTTT.